This TCR beta chain stems from a study of CXCR3-negative and CXCR3-positive naive CD8 T cells. In germline, CDR1 is SQVTM, CDR2 ANQGSEA. This CDR3 is 15 amino acids long. UMI labels and 5' RACE were used to prepare the TRB cDNA libraries. TCRdb derives one entry per CDR3 protein from the 5' RACE reads, leaving out DNA. The table lists tens of thousands of distinct CDR3 sequences. The J gene is TRBJ2-1, the V gene TRBV29-1; TCRdb proposes TRBD2, but this gene call is untestable without DNA. The receptor's source is a human donor in good health. Some clones in this sample may be carry-over from other donors' samples. What was sequenced was memory CD8+ T cells from blood. The CDR3 protein is CSVDLGIARNNEQFF.